This entry is about one T cell receptor beta chain. What it binds is not known. This sample is part of a study of T cell responses to AZD1222 COVID-19 vaccine. CDR1 and CDR2 (germline): SEHNR, FQNEAQ (reference sequence). The ends were cut back, 5 bases at V and 3 bases at J, with 7 bases in the middle. The CDR3 is made up of 12 amino acids. Study findings and constraints: Donors were largely white British and mainly female; clonal diversity was possibly underestimated. The study found vaccine-associated CD4 TCRs spanning spike, dominant at 160-218 and 743-854.

Profiling relied on immunoSEQ multiplex PCR, and the TCRdb table lists in-frame clones only, not all of them. The data hold about 85,000 clones, with 88% observed a single time. This receptor was obtained from an adult in good health. The source material was peripheral blood, sampled on day 0 of AZD1222 vaccination. V usage is TRBV7-9 and J usage is TRBJ1-2; no reliable D call. The CDR3 nucleotides are TGTGCCAGCAGCCGCCTCGACTATGGCTACACCTTC. This encodes CASSRLDYGYTF. The full variable domain, completed using reference TRBV7-9 and TRBJ1-2, is DTGVSQNPRHKITKRGQNVTFRCDPISEHNRLYWYRQTLGQGPEFLTYFQNEAQLEKSRLLSDRFSAERPKGSFSTLEIQRTEQGDSAMYLCASSRLDYGYTFGSGTRLTVV.